These 19 T cell receptor beta chains came from one sample sequenced in a study of cytomegalovirus exposure and HLA in healthy donors. PCR involved 60 Vbeta and 13 Jbeta primers. Only in-frame clones appear in the TCRdb table, and some are missing; sequencing was by immunoSEQ multiplex PCR. Here the sample spans almost 200,000 clones, around 81% being singletons. The sample taken for sequencing was PBMCs. Source of these receptors: a man aged 30-40 years in good health and CMV-seronegative.

This rearrangement joins TRBV5-6 to TRBJ2-5, with 9 bases fitting TRBD2. Germline values: CDR1 SGHDT, CDR2 YYEEEE. The CDR3 spans 16 residues. The V gene end was trimmed by 2 bases and the J gene end by 1 base; junction bases not matched to a gene: 6. Here the CDR3 DNA reads TGTGCCAGCAGCTTTAAAAGCGGGAGGTCCCAAGAGACCCAGTACTTC. Encoded protein: CASSFKSGRSQETQYF.

On this clone itself: This specimen includes other DNA sequences encoding the same CDR3. The chain has TRBV5-6 and TRBJ2-3; no clear D. This CDR3 spans 13 amino acids. V lost 1 base and J 0 bases, leaving 3 bases between the germline ends. CDR1 and CDR2 from the germline V gene are SGHDT and YYEEEE. CDR3 sequence (DNA): TGTGCCAGCAGCTTGACTAGCACAGATACGCAGTATTTT. Amino acid sequence: CASSLTSTDTQYF.

The rearrangement joins TRBV19 to TRBJ1-5; 8 positions agree with TRBD1. Trimming removed 1 base from V and 3 bases from J; junction bases left unmatched: 5. Looked up from germline, CDR1 is LNHDA and CDR2 is SQIVND (reference sequence). This CDR3 has 16 amino acids. As DNA, the CDR3 is TGTGCCAGTAGTATAGGGTTACAGGGGGACAATCAGCCCCAGCATTTT. It is translated as CASSIGLQGDNQPQHF.

The rearrangement uses TRBV7-2 and TRBJ2-6, with D maybe TRBD2 (6 bases). Deletions cut 4 bases from V and 0 bases from J, with 19 bases between. Per germline, CDR1 SGHTA and CDR2 FQGNSA. The CDR3 sequence is 19 residues long. The DNA for the CDR3 is TGTGCCAGCAGCTCGCCCTGGGGCGGGGAGCGCTCTGGGGCCAACGTCCTGACTTTC. Protein product: CASSSPWGGERSGANVLTF. Filled out from reference TRBV7-2 and TRBJ2-6, the complete variable domain reads GAGVSQSPSNKVTEKGKDVELRCDPISGHTALYWYRQSLGQGLEFLIYFQGNSAPDKSGLPSDRFSAERTGGSVSTLTIQRTQQEDSAVYLCASSSPWGGERSGANVLTFGAGSRLTVL.

Notes on this clone: Distinct nucleotide sequences in the sample also encode this CDR3. The chain combines TRBV27 with TRBJ2-7, with D maybe TRBD1 (6 bases). Deletions cut 0 bases from V and 1 base from J, with 10 bases between. This CDR3 comprises 15 residues. CDR1 and CDR2 from the germline V gene are MNHEY and SMNVEV (reference sequence). The CDR3 nucleotides read TGTGCCAGCAGTTTATCGTCAGGGGTGTCCTACGAGCAGTACTTC. It is translated as CASSLSSGVSYEQYF.

The rearrangement uses TRBV27 and TRBJ2-3; 12 bases are shared with TRBD2. J gave up 5 bases and V 8 bases, and 11 bases lay outside the gene matches. The CDR3 sequence is 16 residues long. Germline CDR1 and CDR2: MNHEY and SMNVEV (reference sequence). Here the CDR3 DNA reads TGTGCCAGCCGGACTCTAGCGGGAGGGCTGGGAGATACGCAGTATTTT. This translates into CASRTLAGGLGDTQYF.

The chain links TRBV10-2 to TRBJ2-4; 7 positions match TRBD2. The CDR3 length is 16 residues. Germline V CDR1 and CDR2: WSHSY, SAAADI. Trimming took 1 base from V and 3 from J; bases not matched to a gene: 6. DNA of the CDR3: TGCGCCAGCAGTGAGTTGGGGGGGATAGGCAAAAACATTCAGTACTTC. Its translation is CASSELGGIGKNIQYF.

V is TRBV7-9 and J is TRBJ2-1; 7 bases fit TRBD2. Trimming at V came to 2 bases and at J to 6 bases, leaving 7 bases not matched to a gene. Germline V lookup: CDR1 SEHNR, CDR2 FQNEAQ (reference sequence). The CDR3 runs to 15 residues. CDR3 sequence (DNA): TGTGCCAGCAGCTTAAGAGCGGGATCTATCAATGAGCAGTTCTTC. Protein sequence: CASSLRAGSINEQFF. The full variable domain, rest sourced from reference TRBV7-9 and TRBJ2-1, is DTGVSQNPRHKITKRGQNVTFRCDPISEHNRLYWYRQTLGQGPEFLTYFQNEAQLEKSRLLSDRFSAERPKGSFSTLEIQRTEQGDSAMYLCASSLRAGSINEQFFGPGTRLTVL.

The chain carries TRBV19 and TRBJ2-1; 10 bases are shared with TRBD2. The CDR3 extends over 15 amino acids. Germline V gene lookup returns CDR1 LNHDA and CDR2 SQIVND (reference sequence). V was pared by 1 base and J by 8 bases, with 5 bases of the junction left unmatched. In nucleotides, the CDR3 is TGTGCCAGTAGTATAGTGGCTAGCGGGAGTCATGAGCAGTTCTTC. Protein product: CASSIVASGSHEQFF.

The rearrangement links TRBV7-9 to TRBJ2-5, with 9 bases lining up with TRBD2. This CDR3 contains 17 residues. Germline CDR1 SEHNR, CDR2 FQNEAQ (reference sequence). Losses at the gene ends were 7 bases for V and 5 bases for J; bases not matched to a gene: 17. The CDR3 coding sequence is TGTGCCAGCATACGTCTAGCGGGAAGCCCTGTGGGGGAGACCCAGTACTTC. Protein sequence: CASIRLAGSPVGETQYF.

The V gene is TRBV25-1, the J gene TRBJ2-3; D not resolved. There are 16 residues in the CDR3. The V gene's germline CDR1 is MGHDK and CDR2 SYGVNS. Trimming pared 1 base from V and 9 bases from J, leaving 20 bases between. The CDR3 spells CASSESERSATRTQYF. The CDR3 DNA reads as TGTGCCAGCAGTGAATCTGAACGGAGCGCCACAAGGACGCAGTATTTT. Based on the CDR3 plus reference TRBV25-1 and TRBJ2-3, the full variable domain is EADIYQTPRYLVIGTGKKITLECSQTMGHDKMYWYQQDPGMELHLIHYSYGVNSTEKGDLSSESTVSRIRTEHFPLTLESARPSHTSQYLCASSESERSATRTQYFGPGTRLTVL.

This chain joins TRBV4-1 and TRBJ2-7; 7 bases align to TRBD2. Germline V CDR1 and CDR2: MGHRA, YSYEKL. Trimming cost V 0 bases and J 1 base; bases outside gene matches: 6. The CDR3 has 16 residues. The CDR3 nucleotides are TGCGCCAGCAGCCAAGATACACCTAGCGGTTCCTACGAGCAGTACTTC. It yields the protein CASSQDTPSGSYEQYF.

DNA of the CDR3: TGTGCTACCCAACGGGCTAGCAGGAACACCGGGGAGCTGTTTTTT. This codes for CATQRASRNTGELFF. V and J are TRBV6-5 and TRBJ2-2, with D tentatively TRBD2 (5 bases). CDR3 size: 15 residues. Germline V gene data show CDR1 as MNHEY and CDR2 as SVGAGI.

The V gene is TRBV6-1, the J gene TRBJ2-7, with 7 bases matching TRBD1. This CDR3 region has 12 residues. The germline CDR1 and CDR2 sequences are MNHNS and SASEGT. V gave up 6 bases and J gave up 12 bases; unmatched junction bases: 11. CDR3 nucleotide sequence: TGTGCCAGCAGGGGGGACAGCCCCGTTTGGTACTTC. Its translation is CASRGDSPVWYF.

This clone was counted only a few times. The chain employs TRBV5-1 and TRBJ2-1; 9 nucleotides agree with TRBD1. Germline trimming cut 3 bases from V and 1 base from J; bases unmatched to any gene: 17. The CDR3 runs to 20 residues. Germline-derived CDR1 and CDR2 are SGHRS and YFSETQ. The CDR3 DNA sequence: TGCGCCAGCAGCTCCCTAGTCCCGGGACAGGGTGAAAGGTCCTACAATGAGCAGTTCTTC. Amino acid sequence: CASSSLVPGQGERSYNEQFF.

The chain is built from TRBV19 and TRBJ2-1; 10 bases are shared with TRBD1. V lost 6 bases to trimming and J lost 8 bases; unmatched junction nucleotides: 7. Germline V lookup: CDR1 LNHDA, CDR2 SQIVND (reference sequence). The CDR3 extends over 14 amino acids. The CDR3 loop is CASRSGTGVHEQFF. The CDR3 DNA is TGTGCCAGTAGATCCGGGACAGGGGTCCATGAGCAGTTCTTC.

This chain's CDR3 is CASSLGVLASSYNEQFF. The CDR3 nucleotides are TGCGCCAGCAGCTTGGGGGTCCTAGCATCCTCCTACAATGAGCAGTTCTTC. The rearrangement links TRBV5-1 to TRBJ2-1; tentative D call: TRBD2 (5 bases). V was pared by 0 bases and J by 0 bases, with 13 bases between. The germline V gene has CDR1 SGHRS and CDR2 YFSETQ. This CDR3 has 17 residues.

The V gene is TRBV11-1, the J gene TRBJ2-7; TRBD2 aligns across 13 bases. This CDR3 is 17 amino acids long. The germline V gene has CDR1 SGHAT and CDR2 FQDESV (reference sequence). J lost 1 base, V lost 0 bases, and 3 bases had no gene match. The CDR3 DNA reads as TGTGCCAGCAGCTTAGCTGGGACTAGCGGGATGTCCTACGAGCAGTACTTC. Translation gives CASSLAGTSGMSYEQYF.

This clone has more than one count but fewer than ten. The genes are TRBV29-1 and TRBJ1-5, with TRBD1 identical over 8 bases. Germline V gives CDR1 SQVTM, CDR2 ANQGSEA. The CDR3 spans 17 residues. V lost 6 bases, J lost 1 base, and 14 bases stayed unmatched. CDR3 sequence: CSVYLDRETGSNQPQHF. The CDR3 DNA sequence: TGCAGCGTCTACCTGGACAGGGAGACGGGGAGCAATCAGCCCCAGCATTTT.